Shown below are 5 T cell receptor beta chains from a single sample sequenced in a study of molecular identifiers for immune sequencing clone quantification. TCRdb re-called the PCR reads through MiXCR, storing one row per CDR3 protein. The sample lists roughly 320,000 distinct CDR3 sequences, 24% seen once, with about 0.7% in the top ten. Sequencing was carried out using naive CD8+ T cells from blood, with Jurkat cell RNA spiked in. Documented subset: FACS-sorted CD8+CD4-CCR7+CD45RA+ naive T cells. Every receptor here comes from a human donor in good health. Some libraries in this study had Jurkat cell RNA spiked in.

On this clonotype itself: It may be a read error: a sequence one base away is much more abundant. The CDR3 region has the DNA TGTGCCAGCAGTCACCTTCACCAGCGGGAGCCGCAGTACTTC. It codes for CASSHLHQREPQYF. The V gene is TRBV28, the J gene TRBJ2-7, with 8 nucleotides matching TRBD2. Losses at the gene ends were 5 bases for V and 9 bases for J; bases not matched to a gene: 12. Germline CDR1 and CDR2: MDHEN and SYDVKM. The CDR3 spans 14 residues.

This clonotype has at least ten counts. V usage is TRBV7-9 and J usage is TRBJ1-6; D gene ambiguous. Germline V gene sequence: CDR1 SEHNR, CDR2 FQNEAQ (reference sequence). V was pared by 5 bases and J by 5 bases, with 22 bases between. The CDR3 contains 18 residues. In DNA, the CDR3 is TGTGCCAGCAGCCCGGGTGGGGTCTTGGCAGCACATAATTCACCCCTCCACTTT. Amino acid sequence: CASSPGGVLAAHNSPLHF.

This sequence joins TRBV6-5 and TRBJ2-7; 7 bases are a match to TRBD1. Germline CDR1 is MNHEY and CDR2 is SVGAGI. The CDR3 loop spans 14 amino acids. Trimming at V came to 4 bases and at J to 7 bases, leaving 10 bases not matched to a gene. CDR3 DNA: TGTGCCAGCAGTTCGGGACAGTGGCTTGGGGAGCAGTACTTC. Protein product: CASSSGQWLGEQYF.

This clonotype has ten or more counts. The rearrangement uses TRBV2 and TRBJ1-2; D is perhaps TRBD1 (5 bases). The CDR3 has 13 amino acids. Germline CDR1 is SNHLY and CDR2 is FYNNEI. V was trimmed by 7 bases and J by 4 bases, leaving 13 bases between them. This CDR3 is CASNAEGVYGYTF. The CDR3 coding sequence is TGTGCCAGCAACGCTGAAGGGGTCTATGGCTACACCTTC.

The CDR3 bases are TGCAGTGCTACAAAACAGGGGTATAGCAATCAGCCCCAGCATTTT. Protein product: CSATKQGYSNQPQHF. The chain combines TRBV20-1 with TRBJ1-5, with TRBD1 identical over 7 bases. Per germline, CDR1 DFQATT and CDR2 SNEGSKA (reference sequence). The CDR3 is made up of 15 amino acids. Trimming took 4 bases from V and 0 from J; bases not matched to a gene: 6.